These T cell receptor beta chains were read from a single sample in a study of CD8 T cells in Susac syndrome. MiXCR, applied by TCRdb to the immunoSEQ multiplex PCR reads, yields one record per CDR3 protein. The sample records around 69,000 distinct CDR3 sequences, nearly 96% being singletons. What was sequenced was CD4+ T cells from PBMCs. These TCRs come from a human donor with multiple sclerosis. Each CDR3 is given with its conserved first and last residue. The D gene is left open where the match is weak. Clone size is stated in some rows and not others, as once, few, many or a class when expanded.

D	V	J	size	DNA	CDR3
-	TRBV6-5	TRBJ1-3	-	TGTGCCAGCAGTTACTCACCGGTCTCTGGAAACACCATATATTTT	CASSYSPVSGNTIYF
-	TRBV7-6	TRBJ2-3	-	TGTGCCAGCAGCAACCTAAGGGGTTCAGATACGCAGTATTTT	CASSNLRGSDTQYF
TRBD1	TRBV28	TRBJ2-5	once	TGTGCCAGCAGTTTTGGTTTCGGACAGGGAGCGAAAGAGACCCAGTACTTC	CASSFGFGQGAKETQYF
TRBD2	TRBV4-2	TRBJ2-3	-	TGTGCCAGCAGCCAAGAAGGCGGGGGGAATGCAGATACGCAGTATTTT	CASSQEGGGNADTQYF
TRBD1	TRBV7-2	TRBJ2-7	-	TGTGCCAGCAGCTCAGGGACAGGGTACGACGAGCAGTACTTC	CASSSGTGYDEQYF
-	TRBV6-2/TRBV6-3	TRBJ1-6	-	TGTGCCAGCAGGGCGCCCAGCAATTCACCCCTCCACTTT	CASRAPSNSPLHF
TRBD2	TRBV29-1	TRBJ2-1	-	TGCAGCGTTGAAGTTGGGGGGAGGGGTACATCCTACAATGAGCAGTTCTTC	CSVEVGGRGTSYNEQFF
-	TRBV12-5	TRBJ2-1	-	TGTGCTAGTGGTTTGGACGGCCCCTACAATGAGCAGTTCTTC	CASGLDGPYNEQFF
-	TRBV20-1	TRBJ2-1	once	TGCAGTGGGGGAGCGAACAATGAGCAGTTCTTC	CSGGANNEQFF
TRBD1	TRBV4-2	TRBJ1-1	-	TGTGCCAGCAGCCAATCGACAGGGCCTTCTGGTACTGAAGCTTTCTTT	CASSQSTGPSGTEAFF
-	TRBV24-1	TRBJ2-1	few	TGTGCCACCTCTGACAGCCCACTGAACAATGAGCAGTTCTTC	CATSDSPLNNEQFF
TRBD1	TRBV24-1	TRBJ2-1	-	TGTGCCACCAGTGATTTTTGGGACAGGGACGGCAATGAGCAGTTCTTC	CATSDFWDRDGNEQFF
TRBD1	TRBV10-3	TRBJ2-7	-	TGTGCCATCAGTGAGCCGGGGACAGTAACCTACGAGCAGTACTTC	CAISEPGTVTYEQYF
-	TRBV6-2/TRBV6-3	TRBJ2-1	-	TGTGCCAGCAGTTATCGTAGCGCCGATGAGCAGTTCTTC	CASSYRSADEQFF
TRBD2	TRBV28	TRBJ2-1	-	TGTGCCAGCAGCCGGACTAGCTGGTACAATGAGCAGTTCTTC	CASSRTSWYNEQFF
-	TRBV28	TRBJ2-5	-	TGTGCCAGCACCATAAGGGCCGGGACCCAGTACTTC	CASTIRAGTQYF
TRBD1	TRBV7-2	TRBJ2-7	-	TGTGCCAGCAGCTCGGGACAGGGGGTAACCTACGAGCAGTACTTC	CASSSGQGVTYEQYF
-	TRBV29-1	TRBJ2-5	-	TGCAGCACGGCGCGAGCAGAGACCCAGTACTTC	CSTARAETQYF
-	TRBV3-1	TRBJ1-2	-	TGTGCCAGCAGCCAAGATAGGGGCTACACCTTC	CASSQDRGYTF
-	TRBV20-1	TRBJ2-5	-	TGCAGTGCTAGACGCGGGGCAGGGAAAGAGACCCAGTACTTC	CSARRGAGKETQYF
-	TRBV7-2	TRBJ2-5	-	TGTGCCAGCAGCTACGCCCTGGCGGAGACCCAGTACTTC	CASSYALAETQYF
-	TRBV20-1	TRBJ1-5	-	TGCAGTGCTCTTGGGGGGAGCGCTAGCAATCAGCCCCAGCATTTT	CSALGGSASNQPQHF
TRBD1	TRBV12-3/TRBV12-4	TRBJ2-7	-	TGTGCCAGCAGTCCTAAAGGGACAGGACGCTCCTACGAGCAGTACTTC	CASSPKGTGRSYEQYF
TRBD1	TRBV5-6	TRBJ1-5	-	TGTGCCAGCAGCTTGAGTCGGGACAGTAATCAGCCCCAGCATTTT	CASSLSRDSNQPQHF
TRBD2	TRBV20-1	TRBJ2-3	once	TGCAGTGCTGCTAGCGGGGCTGGGGCAGATACGCAGTATTTT	CSAASGAGADTQYF
-	TRBV5-1	TRBJ1-1	-	TGCGCCAGCAGCTTGACAGGGAGCACTGAAGCTTTCTTT	CASSLTGSTEAFF
-	TRBV28	TRBJ1-1	-	TGTGCCAGCACCAACGAGGACGGAAGGAACACTGAAGCTTTCTTT	CASTNEDGRNTEAFF
TRBD1	TRBV7-8	TRBJ1-1	-	TGTGCCAGCAGCTGGGACAGGGGGCTCACTGAAGCTTTCTTT	CASSWDRGLTEAFF
-	TRBV4-1	TRBJ1-2	-	TGCGCCAGCAGCAAGCTAACCGACAAGGGCTATGGCTACACCTTC	CASSKLTDKGYGYTF
-	TRBV12-3/TRBV12-4	TRBJ2-6	-	TGTGCCAGCAGTTTCCGGGACTCTGGGGCCAACGTCCTGACTTTC	CASSFRDSGANVLTF
TRBD1	TRBV5-4	TRBJ2-5	-	TGTGCCAGCAGCGTCAAACAGGGGTTGGAGACCCAGTACTTC	CASSVKQGLETQYF
-	TRBV6-5	TRBJ2-1	-	TGTGCCAGCAGTTACTCGCGGGGCGGCTCCTACAATGAGCAGTTCTTC	CASSYSRGGSYNEQFF
TRBD1	TRBV29-1	TRBJ2-3	-	TGCAGCACATCGGACAGGGGCCCAGATACGCAGTATTTT	CSTSDRGPDTQYF
-	TRBV5-1	TRBJ2-2	-	TGCGCCAGCAAAGAACGAAACACCGGGGAGCTGTTTTTT	CASKERNTGELFF
TRBD1	TRBV4-3	TRBJ1-2	-	TGCGCCAGCAGCCAAGGTAGACAGGGAGGAGGCTACACCTTC	CASSQGRQGGGYTF
-	TRBV7-9	TRBJ2-1	-	TGTGCCAGCAGCTTAGATCTAGTCAATGAGCAGTTCTTC	CASSLDLVNEQFF
-	TRBV12-3/TRBV12-4	TRBJ2-7	-	TGTGCCAGCAGTTTAAAGCAGACCTACGAGCAGTACTTC	CASSLKQTYEQYF
-	TRBV4-1	TRBJ2-3	-	TGCGCCAGCAGCCAAGAACCGGGACGGGTTGGTACGCAGTATTTT	CASSQEPGRVGTQYF
TRBD1	TRBV5-1	TRBJ2-5	-	TGCGCCAGCAGCTTGGGCCCAGGGGGAGAGACCCAGTACTTC	CASSLGPGGETQYF
-	TRBV3-1	TRBJ1-4	-	TGTGCCAGCAGCCACTGGGATGAAAAACTGTTTTTT	CASSHWDEKLFF
TRBD1	TRBV2	TRBJ2-7	-	TGTGCCAGCAGTACCCCCTCACTGGCCGGGACAGATTATTCCTACGAGCAGTACTTC	CASSTPSLAGTDYSYEQYF